Detailed here is one T cell receptor (beta chain). This sample was taken from a study of blood T cell repertoires in COVID-19. Turning to the study itself: Acute and convalescent COVID-19 specimens originated in the United States, Italy and Spain. Sample material is recorded as cDNA or gDNA derived from T cells, B-cell-depleted T cells, or PBMCs.

Germline values: CDR1 SGHDT, CDR2 YYEEEE. CDR3 length: 17 residues. V was pared by 4 bases and J by 0 bases, with 19 bases between. Produced via immunoSEQ multiplex PCR; TCRdb's table is partial and in-frame only. The data hold more than 95,000 clones, with more than 75% observed a single time. The genes are TRBV5-6 and TRBJ1-1; D remains unclear. The receptor's source is a human donor in a cohort sampled during active COVID-19. The sequenced sample was peripheral blood. The CDR3 loop is CASSKGGDLSLNTEAFF. The CDR3 region has the DNA TGTGCCAGCAGCAAAGGTGGAGATCTCAGCCTGAACACTGAAGCTTTCTTT. The whole variable domain, remainder taken from reference TRBV5-6 and TRBJ1-1, is DAGVTQSPTHLIKTRGQQVTLRCSPKSGHDTVSWYQQALGQGPQFIFQYYEEEERQRGNFPDRFSGHQFPNYSSELNVNALLLGDSALYLCASSKGGDLSLNTEAFFGQGTRLTVV.